A single T cell receptor beta chain is shown here with its context. V was shortened by 3 bases and J by 6 bases, with 18 bases between the two germline ends. The CDR3 extends over 15 amino acids. Germline CDR1 and CDR2: SGHKS and YYEKEE (reference sequence). This sample was included in a study of blood T cell repertoires in COVID-19. TCRdb keeps only in-frame clones here, not all; method: immunoSEQ multiplex PCR. The sample holds tens of thousands of clones, over 70% seen once. The specimen sequenced was peripheral blood. V is TRBV5-5 and J is TRBJ1-2; perhaps TRBD1 as D (6 bases). This TCR was sampled from a human donor in a cohort sampled during active COVID-19. The CDR3 protein is CASSSDIQGLDGYTF. CDR3 sequence (DNA): TGTGCCAGCAGCTCGGACATCCAGGGGCTGGATGGCTACACCTTC.